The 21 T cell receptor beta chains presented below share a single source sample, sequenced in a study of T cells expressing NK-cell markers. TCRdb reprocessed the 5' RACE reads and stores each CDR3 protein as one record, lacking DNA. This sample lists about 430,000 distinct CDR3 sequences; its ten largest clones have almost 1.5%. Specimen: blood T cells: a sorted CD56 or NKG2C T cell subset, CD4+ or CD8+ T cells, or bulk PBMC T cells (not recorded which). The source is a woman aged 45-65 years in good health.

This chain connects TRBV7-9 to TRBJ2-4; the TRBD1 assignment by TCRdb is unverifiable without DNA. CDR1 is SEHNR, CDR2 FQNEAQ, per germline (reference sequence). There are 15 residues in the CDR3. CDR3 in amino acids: CASSLGRQVLEIQYF.

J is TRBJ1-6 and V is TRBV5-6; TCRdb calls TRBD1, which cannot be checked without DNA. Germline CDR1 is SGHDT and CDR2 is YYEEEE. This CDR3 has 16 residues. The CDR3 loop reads CASSYDRGRVVSPLHF.

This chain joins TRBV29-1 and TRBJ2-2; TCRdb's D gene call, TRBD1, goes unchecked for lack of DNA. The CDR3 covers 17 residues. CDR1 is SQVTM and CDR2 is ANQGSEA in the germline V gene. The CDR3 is CSVEFLTGFGRTGELFF.

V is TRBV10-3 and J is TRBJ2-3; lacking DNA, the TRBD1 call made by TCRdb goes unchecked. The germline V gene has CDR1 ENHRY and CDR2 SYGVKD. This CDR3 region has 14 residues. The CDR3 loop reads CAISETGGGDTQYF.

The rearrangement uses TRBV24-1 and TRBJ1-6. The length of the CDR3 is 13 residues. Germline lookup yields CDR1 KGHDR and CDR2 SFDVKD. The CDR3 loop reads CATRAGPYSPLHF.

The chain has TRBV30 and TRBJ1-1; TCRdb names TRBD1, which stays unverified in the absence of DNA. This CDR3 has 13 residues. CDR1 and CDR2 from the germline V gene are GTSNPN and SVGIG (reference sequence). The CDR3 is CAWAGTGYTEAFF.

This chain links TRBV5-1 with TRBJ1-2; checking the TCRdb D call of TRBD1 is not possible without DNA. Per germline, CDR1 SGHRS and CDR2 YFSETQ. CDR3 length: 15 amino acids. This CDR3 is CASSLIGDGGSGYTF.

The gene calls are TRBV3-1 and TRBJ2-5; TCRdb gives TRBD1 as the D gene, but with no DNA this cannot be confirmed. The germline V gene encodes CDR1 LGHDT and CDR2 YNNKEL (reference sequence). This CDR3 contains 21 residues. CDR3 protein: CASSLDNSGTGSVGYQETQYF.

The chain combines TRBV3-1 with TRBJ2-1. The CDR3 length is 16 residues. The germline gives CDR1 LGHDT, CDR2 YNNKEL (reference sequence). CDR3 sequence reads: CASSRAKGAAYNEQFF.

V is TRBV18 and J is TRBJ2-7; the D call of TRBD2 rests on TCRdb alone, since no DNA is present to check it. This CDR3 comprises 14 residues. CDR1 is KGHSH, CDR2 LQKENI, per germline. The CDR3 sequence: CASSPRTSGEDQYF.

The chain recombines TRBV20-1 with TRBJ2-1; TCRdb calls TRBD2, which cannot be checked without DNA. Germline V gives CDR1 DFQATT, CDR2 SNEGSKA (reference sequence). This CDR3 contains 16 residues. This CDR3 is CSASRTSGSSANEQFF.

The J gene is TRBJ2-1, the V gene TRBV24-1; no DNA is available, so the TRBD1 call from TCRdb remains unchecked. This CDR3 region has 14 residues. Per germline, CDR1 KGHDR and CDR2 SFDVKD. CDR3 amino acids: CATSDGGAVNEQFF.

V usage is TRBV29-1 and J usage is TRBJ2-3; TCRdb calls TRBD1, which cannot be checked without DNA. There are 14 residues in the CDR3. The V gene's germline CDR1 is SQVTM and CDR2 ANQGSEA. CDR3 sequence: CSVGDRVGTDTQYF.

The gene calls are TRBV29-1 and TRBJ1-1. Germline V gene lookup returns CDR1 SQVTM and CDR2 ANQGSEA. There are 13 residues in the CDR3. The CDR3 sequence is CSALGGGRTEAFF.

The CDR3 reads CASRPTSGVVTEAFF. The gene calls are TRBV12-3 or TRBV12-4 and TRBJ1-1. The CDR3 contains 15 residues.

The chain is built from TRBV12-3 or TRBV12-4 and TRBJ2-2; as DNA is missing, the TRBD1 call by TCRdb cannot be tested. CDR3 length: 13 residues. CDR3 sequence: CASTRAGSGELFF.

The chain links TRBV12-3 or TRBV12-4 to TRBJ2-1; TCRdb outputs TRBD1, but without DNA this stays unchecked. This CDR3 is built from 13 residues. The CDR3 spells CASTGGDVIEQFF.

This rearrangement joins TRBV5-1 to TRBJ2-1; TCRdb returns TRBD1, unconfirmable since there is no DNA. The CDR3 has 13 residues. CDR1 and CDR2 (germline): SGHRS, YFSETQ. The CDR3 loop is CASSLATRGEQFF.

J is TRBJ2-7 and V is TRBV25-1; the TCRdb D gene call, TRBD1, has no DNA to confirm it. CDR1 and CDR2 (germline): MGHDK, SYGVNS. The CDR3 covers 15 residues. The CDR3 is CASSATGTGSPEQYF.

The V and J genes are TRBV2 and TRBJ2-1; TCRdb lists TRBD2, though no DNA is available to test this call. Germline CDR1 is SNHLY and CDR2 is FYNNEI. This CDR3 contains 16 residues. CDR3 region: CASRDVTSGRVVEQFF.

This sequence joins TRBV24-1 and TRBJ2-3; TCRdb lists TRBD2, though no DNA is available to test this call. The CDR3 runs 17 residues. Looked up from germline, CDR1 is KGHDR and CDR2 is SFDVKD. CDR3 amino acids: CATSDLPTRGGGDTQYF.